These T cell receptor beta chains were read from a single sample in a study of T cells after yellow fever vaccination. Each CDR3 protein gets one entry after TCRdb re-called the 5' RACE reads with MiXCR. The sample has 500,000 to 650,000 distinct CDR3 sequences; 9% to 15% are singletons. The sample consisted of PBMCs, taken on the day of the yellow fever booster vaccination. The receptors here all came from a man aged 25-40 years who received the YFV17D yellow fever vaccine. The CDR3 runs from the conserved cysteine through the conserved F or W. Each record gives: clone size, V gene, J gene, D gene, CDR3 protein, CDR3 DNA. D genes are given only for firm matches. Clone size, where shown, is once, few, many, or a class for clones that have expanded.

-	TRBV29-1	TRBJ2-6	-	CSVQDSPSGANVLTF	TGCAGCGTCCAGGACAGTCCCTCTGGGGCCAACGTCCTGACTTTC
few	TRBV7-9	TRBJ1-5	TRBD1	CASSLDYKGAAQPQHF	TGTGCCAGCAGCTTAGATTATAAGGGGGCGGCTCAGCCCCAGCATTTT
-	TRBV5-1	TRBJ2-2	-	CATSALATNTGELFF	TGCGCCACCTCTGCCCTGGCAACGAACACCGGGGAGCTGTTTTTT
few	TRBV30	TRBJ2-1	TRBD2	CAWRSTSGRGRNEQFF	TGTGCCTGGAGGTCGACTAGCGGGAGAGGTAGGAATGAGCAGTTCTTC
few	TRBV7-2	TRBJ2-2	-	CASSFYTPGGELFF	TGTGCCAGCAGCTTCTACACCCCAGGAGGGGAGCTGTTTTTT
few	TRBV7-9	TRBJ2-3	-	CASSLSTGMDTQYF	TGTGCCAGCAGCCTCTCTACGGGAATGGATACGCAGTATTTT
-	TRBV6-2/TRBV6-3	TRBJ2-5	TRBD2	CASSLHTASGYQETQYF	TGTGCCAGCAGCCTACACACGGCTAGCGGGTACCAAGAGACCCAGTACTTC
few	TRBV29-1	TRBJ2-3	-	CSGRRADTQYF	TGCAGCGGAAGGAGGGCGGATACGCAGTATTTT
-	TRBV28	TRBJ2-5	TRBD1	CASRPVRGRFVQETQYF	TGTGCCAGCAGGCCCGTGAGGGGGCGGTTTGTCCAAGAGACCCAGTACTTC
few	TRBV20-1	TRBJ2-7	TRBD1	CSAMAGDREYEQYF	TGCAGTGCCATGGCCGGGGACAGGGAGTACGAGCAGTACTTC
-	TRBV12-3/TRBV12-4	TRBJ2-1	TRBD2	CASSPLAGGPSWFF	TGTGCCAGCAGTCCACTAGCGGGAGGGCCTAGTTGGTTCTTC
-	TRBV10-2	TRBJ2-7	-	CASSESVESPTTLQYF	TGCGCCAGCAGTGAGTCTGTGGAATCCCCCACGACCTTGCAGTACTTC
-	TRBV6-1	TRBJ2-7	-	CASSPSRGRSYEQYF	TGTGCCAGCAGCCCGAGTCGGGGGCGATCCTACGAGCAGTACTTC
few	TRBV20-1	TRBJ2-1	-	CSASREFF	TGCAGTGCTAGCCGTGAGTTCTTC
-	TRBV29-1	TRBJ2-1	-	CSLFRAGIYNEQFF	TGCAGCCTTTTCAGGGCGGGAATATACAATGAGCAGTTCTTC
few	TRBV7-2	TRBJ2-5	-	CASSRHGQYSDSQYF	TGTGCCAGCAGCCGACACGGACAGTACTCAGATAGCCAGTACTTC
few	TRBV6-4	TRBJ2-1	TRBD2	CASSASGRHNEQFF	TGTGCCAGCAGTGCTAGCGGGAGGCACAATGAGCAGTTCTTC
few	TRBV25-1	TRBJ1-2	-	CASSVGLDGYTF	TGTGCCAGCAGTGTGGGGCTTGATGGCTACACCTTC
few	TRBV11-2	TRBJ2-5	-	CASSYIRLSRGYKSETQYF	TGTGCCAGCAGCTACATTAGGCTTTCCAGGGGTTACAAGTCGGAGACCCAGTACTTC
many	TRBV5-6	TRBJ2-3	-	CASSFSSAYTDTQYF	TGTGCCAGCAGTTTTAGCTCGGCTTACACAGATACGCAGTATTTT
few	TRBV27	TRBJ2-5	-	CASSFWPSGKGETQYF	TGTGCCAGCAGTTTCTGGCCTTCGGGGAAGGGAGAGACCCAGTACTTC
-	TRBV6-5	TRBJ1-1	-	CASSYDSMMNTEAFF	TGTGCCAGCAGTTACGACAGTATGATGAACACTGAAGCTTTCTTT
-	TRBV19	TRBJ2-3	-	CASSRTWENTDTQYF	TGTGCCAGTAGTAGGACGTGGGAGAACACAGATACGCAGTATTTT
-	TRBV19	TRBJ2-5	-	CASSTTGSATQYF	TGTGCCAGTAGTACAACAGGGTCGGCGACCCAGTACTTC
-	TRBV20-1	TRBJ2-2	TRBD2	CSARTSGRPGELFF	TGCAGTGCGCGGACTAGCGGGAGGCCCGGGGAGCTGTTTTTT
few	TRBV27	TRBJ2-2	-	CASSLEPGTVPGELFF	TGTGCCAGCAGTTTAGAGCCGGGAACAGTACCCGGGGAGCTGTTTTTT
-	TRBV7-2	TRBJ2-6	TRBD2	CASSPTSGTSGANVLTF	TGTGCCAGCAGCCCGACTAGCGGGACCTCTGGGGCCAACGTCCTGACTTTC
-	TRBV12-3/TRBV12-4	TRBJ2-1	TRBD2	CASSLSGSGNEQFF	TGTGCCAGCAGTTTAAGCGGGAGTGGCAATGAGCAGTTCTTC
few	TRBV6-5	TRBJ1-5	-	CASSSSLQGSNQPQHF	TGTGCCAGCAGTTCCTCCTTACAGGGAAGCAATCAGCCCCAGCATTTT
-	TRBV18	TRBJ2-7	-	CASSPSPGTVRGEQYF	TGTGCCAGCTCACCCAGCCCCGGGACTGTCCGAGGGGAGCAGTACTTC
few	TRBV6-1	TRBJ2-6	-	CASRRPQTAGANVLTF	TGTGCCAGCAGACGACCCCAGACAGCTGGGGCCAACGTCCTGACTTTC
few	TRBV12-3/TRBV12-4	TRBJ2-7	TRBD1	CASSRSGQGTNEQYF	TGTGCCAGCAGCCGTTCGGGACAGGGGACCAACGAGCAGTACTTC
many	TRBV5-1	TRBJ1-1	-	CASSVMTGNTEAFF	TGCGCCAGCAGCGTCATGACAGGGAACACTGAAGCTTTCTTT
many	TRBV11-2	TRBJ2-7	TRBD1	CASSRQGNSEQYF	TGTGCCAGCAGCCGACAGGGGAATAGCGAGCAGTACTTC
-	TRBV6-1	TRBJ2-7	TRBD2	CASSTARSSGSYEQYF	TGTGCCAGCAGCACTGCTCGTTCGAGCGGGAGCTACGAGCAGTACTTC
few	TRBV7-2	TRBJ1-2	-	CASSLVSRGGYTF	TGTGCCAGCAGCTTAGTGTCTCGTGGTGGCTACACCTTC
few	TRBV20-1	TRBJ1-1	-	CSARGIGLRWQAFF	TGCAGTGCTAGAGGGATTGGACTCCGGTGGCAAGCTTTCTTT
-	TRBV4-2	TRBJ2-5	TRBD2	CASSPGGLAGGETQYF	TGTGCCAGCAGCCCGGGAGGACTAGCGGGAGGAGAGACCCAGTACTTC
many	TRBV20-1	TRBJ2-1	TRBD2	CSGAGALINEQFF	TGCAGTGGAGCGGGAGCTCTAATAAATGAGCAGTTCTTC
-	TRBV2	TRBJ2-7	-	CASAWGPNYEQYF	TGTGCCAGCGCTTGGGGGCCGAACTACGAGCAGTACTTC